Listed here are 18 T cell receptor beta chains from one sample, sequenced in a study of blood T cell repertoires in COVID-19. Profiled with immunoSEQ multiplex PCR; TCRdb holds only in-frame clones, not every one. The sample has 200,000 to 250,000 clones; approximately 83% are singletons. The sample comprised peripheral blood. Source of these receptors: a woman aged 30 to 39 who had recovered from COVID-19.

The genes are TRBV19 and TRBJ2-7; 8 nucleotides line up with TRBD1. The CDR3 is made up of 12 amino acids. V was clipped by 4 bases and J by 6 bases; unmatched bases: 2. Germline loops: CDR1 LNHDA, CDR2 SQIVND (reference sequence). The CDR3 region is CASSTTGAEQYF. In DNA form, the CDR3 reads TGTGCCAGTAGTACGACAGGGGCCGAGCAGTACTTC.

The genes are TRBV25-1 and TRBJ2-6; TRBD1 agrees at 7 bases. With 2 bases clipped from V and 0 bases from J, the junction kept 1 base outside the gene matches. This CDR3 region has 16 residues. CDR1 and CDR2 from the germline V gene are MGHDK and SYGVNS. The CDR3 bases are TGTGCCAGCAGTGAAAGGGACAGCTCTGGGGCCAACGTCCTGACTTTC. Its translation: CASSERDSSGANVLTF.

The genes are TRBV6-1 and TRBJ2-1, with 9 bases that match TRBD2. Germline CDR1 reads MNHNS; CDR2 reads SASEGT. The CDR3 has 13 residues. The trim removed 3 bases at V and 15 bases at J, leaving 9 bases unmatched. CDR3 DNA: TGTGCCAGCAGTGACGTCCCGGGACTAGCAAGGTTCTTC. It codes for CASSDVPGLARFF.

The chain combines TRBV9 with TRBJ1-2, with a possible D match to TRBD1 (5 bases). The germline V gene encodes CDR1 SGDLS and CDR2 YYNGEE. Trimming took off 2 bases at V and 9 bases at J, with 11 bases between the two ends. The length of the CDR3 is 12 residues. The chain's CDR3 is CASSVSRGSYTF. The CDR3 DNA reads TGTGCCAGCAGCGTCTCACGGGGGAGCTACACCTTC.

This clone was counted a single time. This chain joins TRBV5-4 and TRBJ1-1, with D uncertain. Looked up from germline, CDR1 is SGHNT and CDR2 is YYREEE (reference sequence). V was clipped by 4 bases and J by 3 bases, with 13 bases between them. CDR3 length: 14 residues. The CDR3 loop reads CASSPARRDTEAFF. For the CDR3, the DNA is TGTGCCAGCAGCCCGGCCCGGCGGGACACTGAAGCTTTCTTT.

V gene TRBV7-2 combines with J gene TRBJ2-5; the D gene is possibly TRBD2 (6 bases). The CDR3 totals 16 residues. Germline-derived CDR1 and CDR2 are SGHTA and FQGNSA. Trimming pared 3 bases from V and 5 bases from J, leaving 19 bases between. DNA for the CDR3: TGTGCCAGCAGCTTGGGCGGGACCAGCCTCCGGGAGACCCAGTACTTC. It codes for CASSLGGTSLRETQYF.

The CDR3 DNA follows: TGTGCCACCAGTGGACTTTCCCAACAGGAGTCCAACACCGGGGAGCTGTTTTTT. Its protein is CATSGLSQQESNTGELFF. The J gene is TRBJ2-2, the V gene TRBV24-1, with D possibly being TRBD1 (5 bases). The CDR3 sequence is 18 residues long. Germline CDR1 KGHDR, CDR2 SFDVKD. The V end lost 5 bases, the J end lost 2 bases, and 20 bases lay between the germline ends.

The rearrangement links TRBV6-5 to TRBJ1-2; TRBD1 agrees at 7 bases. The CDR3 contains 13 residues. Germline V gene lookup returns CDR1 MNHEY and CDR2 SVGAGI. The V segment lost 6 bases and the J segment 5 bases; nucleotides outside the gene matches: 6. The CDR3 bases are TGTGCCAGCAGGGAGAGACAGGGTTATGGCTACACCTTC. Its translation is CASRERQGYGYTF.

The V gene is TRBV19, the J gene TRBJ2-2; 9 nucleotides align to TRBD1. The germline V gene encodes CDR1 LNHDA and CDR2 SQIVND (reference sequence). Germline trimming cut 5 bases from V and 6 bases from J; bases unmatched to any gene: 7. This CDR3 has 15 residues. The CDR3 DNA is TGTGCCAGTAGTTGGGGGACAGGGTTATCCGGGGAGCTGTTTTTT. This translates into CASSWGTGLSGELFF.

This rearrangement joins TRBV12-3 or TRBV12-4 to TRBJ2-7; 8 bases align to TRBD1. The V gene end was trimmed by 6 bases and the J gene end by 2 bases; junction bases not matched to a gene: 3. The CDR3 is 13 amino acids. Written as DNA, the CDR3 is TGTGCCAGCAGGAAGACAGGGGCCTACGAGCAGTACTTC. Amino acids: CASRKTGAYEQYF.

This rearrangement joins TRBV4-1 to TRBJ2-2, with D maybe TRBD2 (6 bases). Per germline, CDR1 MGHRA and CDR2 YSYEKL. V dropped 0 bases and J dropped 7 bases, with 9 bases sitting between them. CDR3 length equals 14 residues. As DNA, the CDR3 is TGCGCCAGCAGCCAAGAACTAGCAGTCGGGGAGCTGTTTTTT. Its protein is CASSQELAVGELFF.

The gene calls are TRBV9 and TRBJ1-6; 7 bases are shared with TRBD1. Germline V gene sequence: CDR1 SGDLS, CDR2 YYNGEE. V shed 0 bases and J 8 bases; nucleotides not matched to a gene: 2. This CDR3 spans 14 amino acids. The CDR3 DNA reads TGTGCCAGCAGCGTAGGTCAGGGGGATTCACCCCTCCACTTT. Translated: CASSVGQGDSPLHF. The complete variable domain, with remaining parts taken from reference TRBV9 and TRBJ1-6, reads DSGVTQTPKHLITATGQRVTLRCSPRSGDLSVYWYQQSLDQGLQFLIQYYNGEERAKGNILERFSAQQFPDLHSELNLSSLELGDSALYFCASSVGQGDSPLHFGNGTRLTVT.

The chain is built from TRBV4-1 and TRBJ2-1; D might be TRBD1 (5 bases). V shed 3 bases and J shed 2 bases, with 17 bases lying between them. From germline, CDR1 is MGHRA and CDR2 YSYEKL. The CDR3 sequence is 17 residues long. CDR3 residues: CASSQRPDSGAYNEQFF. Here the CDR3 DNA reads TGCGCCAGCAGCCAGAGACCCGACAGTGGTGCCTACAATGAGCAGTTCTTC.

The chain employs TRBV10-3 and TRBJ1-5; TRBD1 is a possible D gene (5 bases). The CDR3 loop spans 13 amino acids. Germline assignment: CDR1 ENHRY and CDR2 SYGVKD. Trimming cost V 3 bases and J 2 bases, with 5 bases left between them. The CDR3 reads CAISDRGNQPQHF. The CDR3 DNA reads as TGTGCCATCAGTGACAGGGGCAATCAGCCCCAGCATTTT.

The V and J genes are TRBV6-6 and TRBJ2-3; D may be TRBD1 (6 bases). V lost 6 bases to trimming and J lost 0 bases, with 13 bases between them. The V gene's germline CDR1 is MNHNY and CDR2 SVGAGI (reference sequence). The CDR3 covers 15 residues. The DNA for the CDR3 is TGTGCCAGCAGATTCGGGACACTTAGCACAGATACGCAGTATTTT. Its translation: CASRFGTLSTDTQYF.

The CDR3 sequence is CASSRDRANEKLFF. The DNA for the CDR3 is TGTGCCAGCAGTAGGGACAGGGCTAATGAAAAACTGTTTTTT. The rearrangement uses TRBV6-5 and TRBJ1-4, with 9 positions matching TRBD1. With 5 bases clipped from V and 3 bases from J, the junction kept 1 base outside the gene matches. The CDR3 runs 14 residues. Germline CDR1 MNHEY, CDR2 SVGAGI.

The chain couples TRBV6-5 to TRBJ1-1; 7 nucleotides align to TRBD1. The V gene's germline CDR1 is MNHEY and CDR2 SVGAGI. V lost 6 bases, J lost 2 bases, and 6 bases stayed unmatched. The CDR3 contains 14 residues. CDR3 amino acids: CASRSTGLNTEAFF. The CDR3 DNA is TGTGCCAGCAGGTCGACAGGGCTCAACACTGAAGCTTTCTTT.

The V and J genes are TRBV9 and TRBJ1-2, with D possibly TRBD1 on 6 matching bases. Germline loops: CDR1 SGDLS, CDR2 YYNGEE. This CDR3 region has 16 residues. V was trimmed by 0 bases and J by 6 bases, leaving 18 bases between them. In DNA form, the CDR3 reads TGTGCCAGCAGCGTAGATCCGGACAGAGCAGCGGATGGCTACACCTTC. Amino acid sequence: CASSVDPDRAADGYTF.